A selection of T cell receptor beta chains follows, all from one sample in a study of T cell responses to AZD1222 COVID-19 vaccine. Data came from immunoSEQ multiplex PCR; TCRdb stores just in-frame clones and leaves some out. This sample yields about 190,000 clones, of which 80% to 90% are seen a single time; roughly 6.9% belongs to the top ten. The sequenced sample was peripheral blood, obtained on day 0 of AZD1222 vaccination. These receptors originate from an adult in good health. The CDR3 runs from the conserved cysteine through the conserved F or W. The order of the fields is D gene, clone size, V gene, J gene, CDR3 DNA, CDR3 protein. The D gene is left open where the match is weak. Size tells how often a clone was seen (once, few, many) or the class of an expanded clone, and some rows leave it out.

.	.	TRBV10-3	TRBJ1-2	TGTGCCATCAGTGAGCCGACTAACGGGGAAGGCGGCGGGGGCTACACCTTC	CAISEPTNGEGGGGYTF
.	.	TRBV9	TRBJ1-2	TGTGCCAGCAGCGCCGGACCGGGACAACCGCCTAACTATGGCTACACCTTC	CASSAGPGQPPNYGYTF
.	once	TRBV6-4	TRBJ2-3	TGTGCCAGCGGAACGGTCCGTCGGGCGGGAGATACGCAGTATTTT	CASGTVRRAGDTQYF
.	.	TRBV14	TRBJ1-2	TGTGCCAGCAGTTATCTAGGAACCGGGAAGATAGTCGCTGGCTACACCTTC	CASSYLGTGKIVAGYTF
.	.	TRBV28	TRBJ1-2	TGTGCCAGCAGCCCCCCCGGGGGTGTTTCTTCGGGCTATGGCTACACCTTC	CASSPPGGVSSGYGYTF
.	.	TRBV30	TRBJ2-1	TGTGCCTGGAGTTTGGGGGGCCGAGAGCAGTTCTTC	CAWSLGGREQFF
TRBD1	.	TRBV19	TRBJ2-7	TGTGCCAGTAGTGCACAGGGGGCGGGTGAGGAGCAGTACTTC	CASSAQGAGEEQYF
TRBD2	.	TRBV7-8	TRBJ2-1	TGTGCCAGCAGCTTAAGACTAGCGGGGGGGCTACTGGACAATGAGCAGTTCTTC	CASSLRLAGGLLDNEQFF
.	.	TRBV7-2	TRBJ1-1	TGTGCCAGCAGCCAACCAAGGGGGGGCGGAATCACTGAAGCTTTCTTT	CASSQPRGGGITEAFF
.	.	TRBV24-1	TRBJ2-7	TGTGCCACCAGTGCTCCGGGGGCGACTAACGAGCAGTACTTC	CATSAPGATNEQYF
.	.	TRBV15	TRBJ2-5	TGTGCCACCAGCGCTCTCCGGGGTAGTCTGGAGACCCAGTACTTC	CATSALRGSLETQYF
.	.	TRBV9	TRBJ2-2	TGTCCCCCCCGCGCCCGCCCGGGCGGTACCGGGGAGCTGTTTTTT	CPPRARPGGTGELFF
.	.	TRBV4-3	TRBJ1-6	TGCGCCAGCAGCCAAGATCCGTCAGGGGATGATTCACCCCTCCACTTT	CASSQDPSGDDSPLHF
TRBD1	.	TRBV14	TRBJ2-2	TGTGCCAGCAGCCAATTTACCGGGACAGGGGAAACCGGGGAGCTGTTTTTT	CASSQFTGTGETGELFF
.	once	TRBV4-3	TRBJ2-7	TGCGCCAGCAGCCAAGCCGTGACCTACGAGCAGTACTTC	CASSQAVTYEQYF
.	.	TRBV4-3	TRBJ1-1	TGCGCCAGCAGCCGGAACCAGGGGAACACTGAAGCTTTCTTT	CASSRNQGNTEAFF
TRBD1	.	TRBV2	TRBJ2-2	TGTGCCAGCAGGGAACAGGGGGCGGGCGGGGAGCTGTTTTTT	CASREQGAGGELFF
TRBD1	.	TRBV5-5	TRBJ2-7	TGTGCCAGCAGCTTCACAGGACAGGGGTCCTACGAGCAGTACTTC	CASSFTGQGSYEQYF
.	.	TRBV5-8	TRBJ1-3	TGTGCCAGCAGCTTAACGGAAGACTCTGGAAACACCATATATTTT	CASSLTEDSGNTIYF
.	.	TRBV24-1	TRBJ1-2	TGTGCCACCAGTGACAGGCGCTCGAGAAACTATGGCTACACCTTC	CATSDRRSRNYGYTF
.	.	TRBV3-1/TRBV3-2	TRBJ1-4	TGTGCCAGCAGCCAAGGACTTGAAAAACTGTTTTTT	CASSQGLEKLFF
.	.	TRBV3-1/TRBV3-2	TRBJ1-6	TGTGCCAGCAGCCAAGGTCCGGACTATAATTCACCCCTCCACTTT	CASSQGPDYNSPLHF
.	.	TRBV6-5	TRBJ2-6	TGTGCCAGCTGCGGCTTCTCTGGGGCCAACGTCCTGACTTTC	CASCGFSGANVLTF
.	.	TRBV14	TRBJ2-2	TGTGCCAGCAGCCAAGTTGGAGGGGTCACCGGGGAGCTGTTTTTT	CASSQVGGVTGELFF
TRBD1	.	TRBV27	TRBJ2-2	TGTGCCAGCAGTTCGTCCCGGGACAGGATCGGAGTCACCGGGGAGCTGTTTTTT	CASSSSRDRIGVTGELFF
.	few	TRBV11-1	TRBJ2-1	TGTGCCAGCGAGGGTAGTAATGAGCAGTTCTTC	CASEGSNEQFF
.	once	TRBV2	TRBJ2-7	TGTGCCAACGCGGGCCTCGAGCAGTACTTC	CANAGLEQYF
TRBD1	.	TRBV11-2	TRBJ1-2	TGTGCCAGCAGCCCGACAGGGGGCGGGTTATGGGACTATGGCTACACCTTC	CASSPTGGGLWDYGYTF
.	once	TRBV7-9	TRBJ1-2	TGTGCCAGCAGCTTTGACAGTCGCACTGGCTACACCTTC	CASSFDSRTGYTF
.	.	TRBV2	TRBJ2-1	TGTGCCAGCAGGGAACGAATGGACAGTCCCTCCTACAATGAGCAGTTCTTC	CASRERMDSPSYNEQFF
TRBD1	.	TRBV19	TRBJ2-1	TGTGCCAGTAGTATACAGGGGGCAGGTGAGCAGTTCTTC	CASSIQGAGEQFF
TRBD1	.	TRBV5-1	TRBJ2-5	TGCGCCAGCAGCTTGGAAGGGACAGGGGAAGAGACCCAGTACTTC	CASSLEGTGEETQYF
.	.	TRBV28	TRBJ2-1	TGTGCCAGCAGTTATCTTTACAATGAGCAGTTCTTC	CASSYLYNEQFF
.	.	TRBV4-1	TRBJ1-6	TGCGCCAGCAGCCAAGTGGATAATTCACCCCTCCACTTT	CASSQVDNSPLHF
.	.	TRBV7-9	TRBJ1-6	TGTGCCAGCAGCTTAGTTCTGGGACGTAATTCACCCCTCCACTTT	CASSLVLGRNSPLHF
.	.	TRBV5-6	TRBJ2-7	TGTGCCAGCAGCACAGGGGGGGGCCTTTACGAGCAGTACTTC	CASSTGGGLYEQYF
.	.	TRBV6-5	TRBJ1-5	TGTGCCAGCAGTTACTCGTCCCCATATAGCAATCAGCCCCAGCATTTT	CASSYSSPYSNQPQHF
TRBD1	.	TRBV7-9	TRBJ1-4	TGTGCCAGCAGCCGCCCCGGGACAGGGGAAGAAAAACTGTTTTTT	CASSRPGTGEEKLFF
.	.	TRBV7-6	TRBJ1-6	TGTGCCAGCAGCGACCAAAAGGGTGCACCCCTCCACTTT	CASSDQKGAPLHF
.	.	TRBV6-1	TRBJ1-3	TGTGCCAGCAGTGAACTCCGAGGGAGTCCAGGAAACACCATATATTTT	CASSELRGSPGNTIYF
.	.	TRBV5-1	TRBJ2-6	TGCGCCAGCAGCTTGCTTCCGACTGGGGCCAACGTCCTGACTTTC	CASSLLPTGANVLTF
.	.	TRBV27	TRBJ1-5	TGTGCCAGCAGTTTGAGGGTCGACGGAGGAGGGCCCCAGCATTTT	CASSLRVDGGGPQHF
.	.	TRBV19	TRBJ1-5	TGTGCCAGTAGCCAAGTAGGGGTAGGACGCTATCAGCCCCAGCATTTT	CASSQVGVGRYQPQHF
.	once	TRBV6-2/TRBV6-3	TRBJ2-6	TGTGCCAGCAGTTACCGGGCCTTTGGGGCCAACGTCCTGACTTTC	CASSYRAFGANVLTF
.	.	TRBV5-6	TRBJ2-7	TGTGCCAGCAGCTTGGATGTCAACTCCTACGAGCAGTACTTC	CASSLDVNSYEQYF